This T cell receptor (beta chain) was sequenced for a study of shared clonotypes between healthy human individuals. The study's findings and limits: A reduction in generation probabilities was seen for non-shared clonotypes relative to those shared by all four donors. Generally, naive subsets came out with larger estimated richness than memory subsets. Several donors showed sharing of approximately 5% of naive CD4 clonotypes.

This clone was counted a few times. Its target is unknown. Under the authors' procedure: ImmunoSEQ junction-only sequences lacked quality scores, so their filtering differed. Data came from immunoSEQ multiplex PCR; TCRdb stores just in-frame clones and leaves some out. The V and J calls and clone size come from that table; D and trimming were worked out from the DNA. The table has fewer than 400,000 clones, roughly 70% seen once; the top ten hold 10%. CDR1 is SNHLY and CDR2 is FYNNEI in the germline V gene. V shed 8 bases, J shed 1 base, and the junction held 7 bases outside the gene matches. The CDR3 runs to 16 residues.

Sequencing was done on a sample of memory CD4+ T cells sorted from blood. Subset: CD45RA-negative fraction. This TCR was recovered from a man under 40 in good health. J is TRBJ2-6 and V is TRBV2; TRBD1 matches 8 bases. CDR3 amino acids: CASLLDRVSGANVLTF. The CDR3, as DNA: TGTGCCAGCTTGCTGGACAGGGTTTCTGGGGCCAACGTCCTGACTTTC.